The sequence of this T cell receptor beta chain was determined in a study of blood T cells in healthy people across ages. A second 7 to 11 cycle PCR used barcoded and J-beta primers. TCRdb reprocessed the 5' RACE reads via MiXCR and lists one record per CDR3 protein. This sample has about 1,400,000 distinct CDR3 sequences, with around 59% found just once. With regard to this clonotype: Compared with germline, one end of the junction differs, possibly owing to a read error.

Sequencing input: blood. The receptor was isolated from a man between 18 and 29 years old in good health.

CDR3: CATSIDRDPGNTVYF. CDR3 DNA sequence: TGTGCCACCAGCATCGACAGGGATCCTGGAAACACCGTATATTTT. This rearrangement joins TRBV15 to TRBJ1-3; 7 nucleotides agree with TRBD1. This CDR3 has 15 amino acids. Germline assignment: CDR1 LNHNV and CDR2 YYDKDF (reference sequence).